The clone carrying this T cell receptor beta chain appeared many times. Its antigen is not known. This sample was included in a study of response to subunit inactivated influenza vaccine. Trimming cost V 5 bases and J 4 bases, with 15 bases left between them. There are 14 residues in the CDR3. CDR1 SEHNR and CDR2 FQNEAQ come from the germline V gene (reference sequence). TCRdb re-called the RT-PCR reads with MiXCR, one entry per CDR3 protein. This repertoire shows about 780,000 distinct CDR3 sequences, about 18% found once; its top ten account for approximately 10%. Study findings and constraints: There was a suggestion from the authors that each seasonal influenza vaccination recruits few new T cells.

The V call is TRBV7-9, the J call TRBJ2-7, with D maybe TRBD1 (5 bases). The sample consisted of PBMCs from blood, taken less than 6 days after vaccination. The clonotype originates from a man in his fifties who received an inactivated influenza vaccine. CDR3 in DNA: TGTGCCAGCAGCCCCAGGGTGGAGACTTACGAGCAGTACTTC. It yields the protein CASSPRVETYEQYF.